This T cell receptor beta chain was sequenced in a study of blood T cell repertoires in COVID-19. Overall study context: Samples representing acute and convalescent COVID-19 were sourced from the United States, Italy and Spain. Sources were T cells, B-cell-depleted T cells, or PBMCs; the material itself was cDNA or gDNA.

Clones were sequenced by immunoSEQ multiplex PCR, and TCRdb holds only the in-frame ones, with some missing. The sample contains 500,000 to 600,000 clones, less than 90% of which appear only once. Seattle participants joined during active infection and were tracked over time. This CDR3 contains 15 residues. Trimming removed 5 bases from V and 7 bases from J; junction bases left unmatched: 4. In germline, CDR1 is SGHVS, CDR2 FNYEAQ. Sample: peripheral blood. V and J are TRBV7-6 and TRBJ1-6; 11 bases are a match to TRBD1. The receptor was isolated from a woman in her 50s with COVID-19, enrolled during active disease. The CDR3 region is CASSVGQGANSPLHF. DNA of the CDR3: TGTGCCAGCAGCGTCGGACAGGGGGCAAATTCACCCCTCCACTTT.